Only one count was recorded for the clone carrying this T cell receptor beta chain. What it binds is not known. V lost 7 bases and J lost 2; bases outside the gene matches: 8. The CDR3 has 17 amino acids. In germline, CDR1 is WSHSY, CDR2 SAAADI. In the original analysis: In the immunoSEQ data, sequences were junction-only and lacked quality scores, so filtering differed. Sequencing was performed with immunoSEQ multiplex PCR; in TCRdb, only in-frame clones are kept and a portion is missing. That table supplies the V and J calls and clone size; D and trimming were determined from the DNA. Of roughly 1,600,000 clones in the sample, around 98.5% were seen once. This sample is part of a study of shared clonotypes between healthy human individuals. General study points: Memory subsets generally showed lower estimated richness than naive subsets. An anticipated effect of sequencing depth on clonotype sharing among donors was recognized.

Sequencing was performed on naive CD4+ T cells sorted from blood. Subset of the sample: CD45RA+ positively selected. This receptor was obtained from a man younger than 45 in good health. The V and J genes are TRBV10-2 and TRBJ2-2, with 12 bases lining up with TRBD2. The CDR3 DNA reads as TGCGCCAGCACCCTTCTAGCGGGAGGGCCTAACACCGGGGAGCTGTTTTTT. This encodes CASTLLAGGPNTGELFF.